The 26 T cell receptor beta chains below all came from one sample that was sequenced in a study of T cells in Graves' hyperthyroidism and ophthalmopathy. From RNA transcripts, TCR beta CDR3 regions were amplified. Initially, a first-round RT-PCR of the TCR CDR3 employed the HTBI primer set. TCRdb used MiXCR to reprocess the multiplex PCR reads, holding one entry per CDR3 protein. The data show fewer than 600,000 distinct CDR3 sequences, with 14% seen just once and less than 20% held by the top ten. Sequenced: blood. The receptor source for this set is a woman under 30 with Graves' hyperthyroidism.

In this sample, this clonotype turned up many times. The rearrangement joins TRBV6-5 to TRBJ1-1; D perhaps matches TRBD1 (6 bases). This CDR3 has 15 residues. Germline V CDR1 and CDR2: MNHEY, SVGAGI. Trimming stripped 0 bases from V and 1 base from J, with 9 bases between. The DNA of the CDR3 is TGTGCCAGCAGTTACTCGCCGACAGGGAACACTGAAGCTTTCTTT. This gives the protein CASSYSPTGNTEAFF.

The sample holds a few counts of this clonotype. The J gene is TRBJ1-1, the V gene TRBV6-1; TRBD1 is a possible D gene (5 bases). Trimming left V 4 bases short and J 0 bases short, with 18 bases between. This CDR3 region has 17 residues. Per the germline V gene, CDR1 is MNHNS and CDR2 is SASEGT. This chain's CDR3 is CASSAPPRRGMNTEAFF. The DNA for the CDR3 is TGTGCCAGCAGTGCCCCCCCCCGAAGGGGTATGAACACTGAAGCTTTCTTT.

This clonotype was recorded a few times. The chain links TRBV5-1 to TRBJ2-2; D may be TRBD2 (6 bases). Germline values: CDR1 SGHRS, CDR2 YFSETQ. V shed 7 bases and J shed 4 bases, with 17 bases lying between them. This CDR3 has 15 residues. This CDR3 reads CASRRLGLPTGELFF. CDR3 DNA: TGCGCCAGCCGTCGTCTGGGACTTCCCACCGGGGAGCTGTTTTTT. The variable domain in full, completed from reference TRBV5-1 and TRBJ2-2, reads KAGVTQTPRYLIKTRGQQVTLSCSPISGHRSVSWYQQTPGQGLQFLFEYFSETQRNKGNFPGRFSGRQFSNSRSEMNVSTLELGDSALYLCASRRLGLPTGELFFGEGSRLTVL.

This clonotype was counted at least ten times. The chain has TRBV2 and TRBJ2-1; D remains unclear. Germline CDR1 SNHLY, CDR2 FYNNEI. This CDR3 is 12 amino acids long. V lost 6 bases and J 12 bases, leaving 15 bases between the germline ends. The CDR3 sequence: CASRPTGKAQFF. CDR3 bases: TGTGCCAGCAGGCCCACTGGGAAGGCGCAGTTCTTC.

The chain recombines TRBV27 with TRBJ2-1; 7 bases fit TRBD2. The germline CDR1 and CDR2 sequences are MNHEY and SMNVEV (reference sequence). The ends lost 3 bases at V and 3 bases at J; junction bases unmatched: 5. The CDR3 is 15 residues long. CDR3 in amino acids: CASSLGGEVYNEQFF. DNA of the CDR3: TGTGCCAGCAGTTTGGGGGGGGAGGTCTACAATGAGCAGTTCTTC.

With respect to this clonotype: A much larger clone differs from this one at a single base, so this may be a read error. CDR3 nucleotide sequence: TGCAGTGATAGAGACCTGGGACAGGGACTCACTGAAGCTTTCTTT. Translated: CSDRDLGQGLTEAFF. The rearrangement uses TRBV20-1 and TRBJ1-1; 9 bases are a match to TRBD1. The CDR3 contains 15 residues. Germline CDR1 and CDR2: DFQATT and SNEGSKA (reference sequence).

DNA for the CDR3: TGTGCCAGCATTCTCTCTACTAGCACAGATACGCAGTATTTT. The encoded protein is CASILSTSTDTQYF. The gene calls are TRBV2 and TRBJ2-3; D is ambiguous. This CDR3 has 14 amino acids. Germline V CDR1 and CDR2: SNHLY, FYNNEI. Trimming stripped 7 bases from V and 0 bases from J, with 11 bases between.

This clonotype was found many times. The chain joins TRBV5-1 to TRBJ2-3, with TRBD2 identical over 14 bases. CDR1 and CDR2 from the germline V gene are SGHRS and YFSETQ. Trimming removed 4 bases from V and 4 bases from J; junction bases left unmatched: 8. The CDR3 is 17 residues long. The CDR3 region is CASSLRGLAGDPDTQYF. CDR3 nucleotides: TGCGCCAGCAGCCTACGGGGACTAGCGGGAGATCCAGATACGCAGTATTTT.

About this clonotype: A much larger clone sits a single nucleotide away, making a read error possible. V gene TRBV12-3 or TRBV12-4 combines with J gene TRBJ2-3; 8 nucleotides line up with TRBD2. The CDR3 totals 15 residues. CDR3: CASGRGGRYGDAQYF. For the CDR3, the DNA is TGTGCCAGCGGGAGAGGCGGGAGGTACGGAGATGCGCAGTATTTT.

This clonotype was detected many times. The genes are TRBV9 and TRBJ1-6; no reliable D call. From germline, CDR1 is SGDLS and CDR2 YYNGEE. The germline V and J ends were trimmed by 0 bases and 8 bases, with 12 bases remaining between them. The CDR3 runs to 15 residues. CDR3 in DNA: TGTGCCAGCAGCGTAGAGGTATCCTTCGATTCACCCCTCCACTTT. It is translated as CASSVEVSFDSPLHF.

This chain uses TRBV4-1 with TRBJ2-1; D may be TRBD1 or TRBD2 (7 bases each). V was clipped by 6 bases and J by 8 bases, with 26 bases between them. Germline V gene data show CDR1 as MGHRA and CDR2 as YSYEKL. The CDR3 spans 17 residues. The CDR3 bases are TGCGCCAGCAGTCCAGGGGGGGGGACACTTTTTCTTTATGAGCAGTTCTTC. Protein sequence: CASSPGGGTLFLYEQFF.

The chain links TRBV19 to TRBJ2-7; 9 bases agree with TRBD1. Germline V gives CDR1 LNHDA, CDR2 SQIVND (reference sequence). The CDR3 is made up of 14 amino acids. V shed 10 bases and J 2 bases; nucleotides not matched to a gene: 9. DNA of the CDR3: TGTGCCACGAGAGCCGGGACAGGGACCTACGAGCAGTACTTC. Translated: CATRAGTGTYEQYF.

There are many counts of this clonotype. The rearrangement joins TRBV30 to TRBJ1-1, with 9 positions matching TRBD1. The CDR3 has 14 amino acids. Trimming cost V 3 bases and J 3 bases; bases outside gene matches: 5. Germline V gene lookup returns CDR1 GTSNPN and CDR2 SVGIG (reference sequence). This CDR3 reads CAWSLQGAHTEAFF. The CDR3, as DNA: TGTGCCTGGAGCTTACAGGGGGCCCACACTGAAGCTTTCTTT.

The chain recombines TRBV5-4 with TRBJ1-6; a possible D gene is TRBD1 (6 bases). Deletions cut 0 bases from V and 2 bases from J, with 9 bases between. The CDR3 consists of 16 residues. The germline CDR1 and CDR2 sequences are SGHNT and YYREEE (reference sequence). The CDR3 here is CASSLAGTTYNSPLHF. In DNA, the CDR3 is TGTGCCAGCAGCTTGGCGGGGACAACCTATAATTCACCCCTCCACTTT.

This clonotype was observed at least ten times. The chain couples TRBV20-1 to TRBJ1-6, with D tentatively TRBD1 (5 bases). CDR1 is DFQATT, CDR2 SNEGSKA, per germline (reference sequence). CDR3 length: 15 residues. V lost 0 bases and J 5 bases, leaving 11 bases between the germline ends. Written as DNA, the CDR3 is TGCAGTGCTAGAGACTTGGGGACTAATAATTCACCCCTCCACTTT. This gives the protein CSARDLGTNNSPLHF.

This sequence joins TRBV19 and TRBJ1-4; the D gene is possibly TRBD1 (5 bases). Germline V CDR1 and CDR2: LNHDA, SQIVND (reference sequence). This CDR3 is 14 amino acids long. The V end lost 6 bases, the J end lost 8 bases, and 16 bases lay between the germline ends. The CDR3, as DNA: TGTGCCAGTAGCCCGAGGAGGGGCGAGGAAAAACTGTTTTTT. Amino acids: CASSPRRGEEKLFF.

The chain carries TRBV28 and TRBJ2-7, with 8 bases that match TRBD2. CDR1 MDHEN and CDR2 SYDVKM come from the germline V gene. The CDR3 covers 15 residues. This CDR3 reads CSSRPGTSLSDEQYV. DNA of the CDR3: TGTTCCAGCAGACCCGGGACTAGTCTCTCGGACGAGCAGTACGTC.

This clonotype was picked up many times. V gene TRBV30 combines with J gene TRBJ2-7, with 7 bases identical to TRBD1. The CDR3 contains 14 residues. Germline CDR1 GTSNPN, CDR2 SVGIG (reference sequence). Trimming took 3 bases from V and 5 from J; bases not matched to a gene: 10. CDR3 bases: TGTGCCTGGAGGAAGAGGGACAGACGCCACGAGCAGTACTTC. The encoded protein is CAWRKRDRRHEQYF.

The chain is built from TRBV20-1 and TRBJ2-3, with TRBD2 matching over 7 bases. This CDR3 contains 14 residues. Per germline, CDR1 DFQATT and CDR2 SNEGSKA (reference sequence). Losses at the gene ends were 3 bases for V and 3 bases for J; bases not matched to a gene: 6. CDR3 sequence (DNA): TGCAGTGCTAGCGCGGGAGAGGAGACAGATACGCAGTATTTT. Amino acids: CSASAGEETDTQYF.

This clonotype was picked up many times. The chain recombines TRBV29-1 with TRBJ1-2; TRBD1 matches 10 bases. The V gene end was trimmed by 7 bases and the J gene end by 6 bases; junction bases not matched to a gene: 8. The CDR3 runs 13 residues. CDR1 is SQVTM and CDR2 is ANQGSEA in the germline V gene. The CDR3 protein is CSGGEGQGDGYTF. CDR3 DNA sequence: TGCAGCGGAGGGGAAGGACAGGGGGATGGCTACACCTTC.

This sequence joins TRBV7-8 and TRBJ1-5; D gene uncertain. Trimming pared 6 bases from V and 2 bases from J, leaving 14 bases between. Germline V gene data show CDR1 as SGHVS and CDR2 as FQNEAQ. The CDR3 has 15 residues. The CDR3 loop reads CASSEGRGGNQPQHF. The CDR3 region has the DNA TGTGCCAGCAGTGAAGGCCGGGGTGGCAATCAGCCCCAGCATTTT.

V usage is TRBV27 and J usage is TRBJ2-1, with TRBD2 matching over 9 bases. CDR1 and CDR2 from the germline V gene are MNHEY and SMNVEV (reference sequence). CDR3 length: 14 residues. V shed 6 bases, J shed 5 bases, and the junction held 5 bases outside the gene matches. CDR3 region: CASRYSGGHNEQFF. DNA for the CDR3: TGTGCCAGCAGATATAGCGGGGGCCACAATGAGCAGTTCTTC.

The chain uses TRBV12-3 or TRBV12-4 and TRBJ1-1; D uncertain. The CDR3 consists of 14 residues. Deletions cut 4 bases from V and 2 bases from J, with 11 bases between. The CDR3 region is CASSSTASNTEAFF. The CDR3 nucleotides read TGTGCCAGCAGTTCAACAGCTTCAAACACTGAAGCTTTCTTT.

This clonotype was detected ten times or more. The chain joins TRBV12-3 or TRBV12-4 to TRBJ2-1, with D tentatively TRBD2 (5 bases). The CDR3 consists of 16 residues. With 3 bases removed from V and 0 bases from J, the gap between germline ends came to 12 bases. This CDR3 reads CASSFGRRSSYNEQFF. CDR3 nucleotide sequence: TGTGCCAGCAGTTTTGGACGGAGGAGCTCCTACAATGAGCAGTTCTTC.

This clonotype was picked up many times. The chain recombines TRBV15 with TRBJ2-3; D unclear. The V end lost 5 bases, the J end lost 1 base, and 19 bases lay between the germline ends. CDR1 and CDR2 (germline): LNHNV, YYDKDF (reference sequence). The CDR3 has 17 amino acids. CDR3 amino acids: CATSARATSGRTDTQYF. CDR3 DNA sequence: TGTGCCACCAGCGCCCGTGCTACCAGTGGCCGCACAGATACGCAGTATTTT. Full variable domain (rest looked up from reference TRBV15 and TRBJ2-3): DAMVIQNPRYQVTQFGKPVTLSCSQTLNHNVMYWYQQKSSQAPKLLFHYYDKDFNNEADTPDNFQSRRPNTSFCFLDIRSPGLGDTAMYLCATSARATSGRTDTQYFGPGTRLTVL.

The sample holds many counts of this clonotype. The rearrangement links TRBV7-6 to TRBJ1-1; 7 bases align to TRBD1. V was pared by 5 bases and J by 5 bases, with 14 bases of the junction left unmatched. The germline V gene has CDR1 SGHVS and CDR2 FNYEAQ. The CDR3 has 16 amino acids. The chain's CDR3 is CASSPNAEAGGTEAFF. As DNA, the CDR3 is TGTGCCAGCAGCCCAAACGCGGAGGCAGGGGGGACTGAAGCTTTCTTT.